Ten or more counts support the clone carrying this TCR beta chain. This specimen comes from a study of beta chain features in type 1 diabetes. The whole isolated RNA underwent reverse transcription, so sequencing captured expressed TCRB transcripts. The table came from immunoSEQ multiplex PCR; TCRdb's copy has only in-frame clones and leaves some out. Of fewer than 650,000 clones listed, about 16% are singletons. The CDR3 totals 13 residues. Trimming cost V 5 bases and J 2 bases, with 9 bases left between them. Germline lookup yields CDR1 SEHNR and CDR2 FQNEAQ (reference sequence). Cell sorting via CD45RO/CCR7/CD25/CD127/CD95/CD27 was performed to obtain CD4+ naive, central memory, regulatory and stem cell-like memory cells.

The chain joins TRBV7-9 to TRBJ1-1; D may be TRBD1 (5 bases). This receptor was obtained from a man younger than 35 in good health. The specimen sequenced was naive CD4+ T cells from blood. CDR3 in amino acids: CASSITGNTEAFF. The CDR3 DNA sequence: TGTGCCAGCAGCATCACAGGAAACACTGAAGCTTTCTTT.